These 30 T cell receptor beta chains share one sample of origin, sequenced in a study of blood T cell repertoires in COVID-19. Assay: immunoSEQ multiplex PCR; the TCRdb copy retains only in-frame clones and omits some. Among around 60,000 clones listed, about 92% were seen once. Sample: peripheral blood. These receptors originate from a man over 45 with active COVID-19.

The rearrangement links TRBV19 to TRBJ1-3; 7 bases are a match to TRBD1. Germline trimming cut 4 bases from V and 1 base from J; bases unmatched to any gene: 7. CDR3 length: 16 amino acids. Germline assignment: CDR1 LNHDA and CDR2 SQIVND (reference sequence). DNA of the CDR3: TGTGCCAGTAGTACGGGACAGCTCCATTCTGGAAACACCATATATTTT. Residues: CASSTGQLHSGNTIYF.

The chain is built from TRBV7-9 and TRBJ1-1; D might be TRBD1 (6 bases). This CDR3 contains 15 residues. V lost 5 bases, J lost 6 bases, and 19 bases lay in between. Germline CDR1 SEHNR, CDR2 FQNEAQ (reference sequence). The CDR3 DNA is TGTGCCAGCAGCCAAAGACAGGCGGTAAGCTCTGAAGCTTTCTTT. Amino acid sequence: CASSQRQAVSSEAFF.

The chain combines TRBV2 with TRBJ2-7; the match to TRBD1 covers 7 bases. The germline V gene encodes CDR1 SNHLY and CDR2 FYNNEI. This CDR3 comprises 15 residues. The V and J ends lost 6 bases and 0 bases, in that order; junction bases with no gene match: 8. CDR3 amino acids: CASRELGQASYEQYF. DNA of the CDR3: TGTGCCAGCAGGGAATTAGGACAGGCCTCCTACGAGCAGTACTTC. The whole variable domain, filled in from reference TRBV2 and TRBJ2-7, reads EPEVTQTPSHQVTQMGQEVILRCVPISNHLYFYWYRQILGQKVEFLVSFYNNEISEKSEIFDDQFSVERPDGSNFTLKIRSTKLEDSAMYFCASRELGQASYEQYFGPGTRLTVT.

CDR3 sequence (DNA): TGTGCCAGCAGCCCTATCCCGACTAGCGGGTTGACCTACGAGCAGTACTTC. Amino acids: CASSPIPTSGLTYEQYF. J is TRBJ2-7 and V is TRBV28; 10 positions match TRBD2. J lost 2 bases, V lost 6 bases, and 13 bases had no gene match. The CDR3 consists of 17 residues. Looked up from germline, CDR1 is MDHEN and CDR2 is SYDVKM.

The gene calls are TRBV20-1 and TRBJ2-1, with 10 bases aligning to TRBD2. CDR1 is DFQATT and CDR2 is SNEGSKA in the germline V gene (reference sequence). This CDR3 contains 13 residues. Trimming at V came to 3 bases and at J to 12 bases, leaving 8 bases not matched to a gene. The CDR3 nucleotides are TGCAGTGCTAGTGTGACTAGCGGGCGCATGCAGTTCTTC. It codes for CSASVTSGRMQFF.

The chain couples TRBV12-3 or TRBV12-4 to TRBJ2-5; 7 nucleotides agree with TRBD1. Trimming removed 6 bases from V and 2 bases from J; junction bases left unmatched: 3. The CDR3 has 13 amino acids. The CDR3 spells CASRPTGQETQYF. CDR3 sequence (DNA): TGTGCCAGCAGACCGACAGGGCAAGAGACCCAGTACTTC.

V and J are TRBV19 and TRBJ2-3, with 8 bases aligning to TRBD2. The CDR3 has 15 residues. Germline CDR1 and CDR2: LNHDA and SQIVND (reference sequence). Unmatched junction bases numbered 11, after V lost 7 bases and J lost 5 bases. This CDR3 is CASTSSGVGGDTQYF. CDR3 bases: TGTGCCAGTACCAGTAGCGGGGTCGGGGGAGATACGCAGTATTTT.

The V and J genes are TRBV24-1 and TRBJ2-1; 9 nucleotides align to TRBD2. CDR3 length: 15 amino acids. V dropped 4 bases and J dropped 7; count of bases not matched to a gene: 7. Germline CDR1 and CDR2: KGHDR and SFDVKD. CDR3 bases: TGTGCCACCAGTGACCAAGCGGGAGGCGCGAATGAGCAGTTCTTC. This codes for CATSDQAGGANEQFF.

The chain uses TRBV3-1 (or the pseudogene TRBV3-2) and TRBJ2-7; 7 bases align to TRBD1. Losses at the gene ends were 0 bases for V and 0 bases for J; bases not matched to a gene: 2. CDR1 and CDR2 from the germline V gene are LGHDT and YNNKEL (reference sequence). The CDR3 length is 15 residues. CDR3 loop: CASSQEHRGSYEQYF. The DNA of the CDR3 is TGTGCCAGCAGCCAAGAGCACAGGGGCTCCTACGAGCAGTACTTC.

The rearrangement uses TRBV30 and TRBJ2-7; D gene uncertain. In germline, CDR1 is GTSNPN, CDR2 SVGIG (reference sequence). This CDR3 has 11 amino acids. The germline V and J ends were trimmed by 2 bases and 1 base, with 3 bases remaining between them. CDR3 coding DNA: TGTGCCTGGAGTCCATCCTACGAGCAGTACTTC. This sequence encodes CAWSPSYEQYF. Full variable domain (remainder filled in from reference TRBV30 and TRBJ2-7): SQTIHQWPATLVQPVGSPLSLECTVEGTSNPNLYWYRQAAGRGLQLLFYSVGIGQISSEVPQNLSASRPQDRQFILSSKKLLLSDSGFYLCAWSPSYEQYFGPGTRLTVT.

The rearrangement links TRBV7-3 to TRBJ2-7; 8 bases agree with TRBD2. CDR1 SGHTA and CDR2 FQGTGA come from the germline V gene. J was trimmed by 7 bases and V by 5 bases; bases with no gene match: 13. The CDR3 totals 15 residues. CDR3 DNA sequence: TGTGCCAGCAGCCATGAGCGGGGGCCTCCTGAGGAGCAGTACTTC. Translation: CASSHERGPPEEQYF.

The rearrangement links TRBV28 to TRBJ1-5; D remains unclear. The CDR3 has 12 amino acids. With 3 bases removed from V and 8 bases from J, the gap between germline ends came to 8 bases. CDR1 is MDHEN and CDR2 is SYDVKM in the germline V gene. CDR3 sequence reads: CASSLSQEPQHF. CDR3 sequence (DNA): TGTGCCAGCAGTTTGTCGCAGGAGCCCCAGCATTTT. Together with reference TRBV28 and TRBJ1-5, the CDR3 gives the full variable domain: DVKVTQSSRYLVKRTGEKVFLECVQDMDHENMFWYRQDPGLGLRLIYFSYDVKMKEKGDIPEGYSVSREKKERFSLILESASTNQTSMYLCASSLSQEPQHFGDGTRLSIL.

V usage is TRBV3-1 (or the pseudogene TRBV3-2) and J usage is TRBJ2-1; 13 bases align to TRBD2. The CDR3 consists of 17 residues. V was pared by 7 bases and J by 10 bases, with 16 bases of the junction left unmatched. CDR1 and CDR2 from the germline V gene are LGHDT and YNNKEL (reference sequence). The CDR3 DNA is TGTGCCAGCACCCCAGCGGCTGGACTAGCGGGAGAGGGAGAGCAGTTCTTC. Translation: CASTPAAGLAGEGEQFF.

This chain joins TRBV27 and TRBJ1-2; 9 bases are shared with TRBD1. Germline values: CDR1 MNHEY, CDR2 SMNVEV (reference sequence). CDR3 length: 11 residues. Trimming took 9 bases from V and 6 from J; bases not matched to a gene: 2. The CDR3, as DNA: TGTGCCAGTAGGACAGGGGATGGCTACACCTTC. This sequence encodes CASRTGDGYTF.

The chain couples TRBV5-8 to TRBJ2-2; D might be TRBD1 (6 bases). CDR1 and CDR2 (germline): SGHTS, YDEGEE. The length of the CDR3 is 16 residues. Trimming took 0 bases from V and 0 from J, leaving 9 bases between them. CDR3 nucleotide sequence: TGTGCCAGCAGCTTGGACCCAGGGGCGAACACCGGGGAGCTGTTTTTT. This translates into CASSLDPGANTGELFF.

The chain employs TRBV6-2 or TRBV6-3 and TRBJ2-1; possibly TRBD2 for D (5 bases). Germline V gene data show CDR1 as MNHEY and CDR2 as SVGEGT. Trimming removed 0 bases at V and 2 bases at J, with 11 bases between. CDR3 size: 16 residues. The DNA of the CDR3 is TGTGCCAGCAGTTACTCGATCCTAGCCGCCTACAATGAGCAGTTCTTC. Its protein product is CASSYSILAAYNEQFF.

The rearrangement joins TRBV13 to TRBJ2-1, with 8 bases identical to TRBD1. The CDR3 spans 19 residues. Germline assignment: CDR1 PRHDT and CDR2 FYEKMQ (reference sequence). V was clipped by 5 bases and J by 1 base; unmatched bases: 16. CDR3 DNA sequence: TGTGCCAGCAGCAACAGAGGACAGGGAAGTGGTGGGTCCTACAATGAGCAGTTCTTC. It encodes CASSNRGQGSGGSYNEQFF.

The chain is built from TRBV6-5 and TRBJ1-5, with 8 bases matching TRBD1. The CDR3 spans 15 residues. The germline CDR1 and CDR2 sequences are MNHEY and SVGAGI. J was trimmed by 3 bases and V by 8 bases; bases with no gene match: 9. As DNA, the CDR3 is TGTGCCAGCTCTCGGGACAGGCAATACAATCAGCCCCAGCATTTT. It encodes CASSRDRQYNQPQHF.

V is TRBV30 and J is TRBJ2-7; D is unresolved. Between the trimmed V and J ends, which lost 2 bases and 2 bases, there was a span of 10 bases. The CDR3 runs to 13 residues. Germline CDR1 GTSNPN, CDR2 SVGIG (reference sequence). The CDR3 sequence: CAWSQTATYEQYF. CDR3 coding DNA: TGTGCCTGGAGTCAGACTGCGACCTACGAGCAGTACTTC.

This chain links TRBV5-4 with TRBJ1-6; D may be TRBD1 (6 bases). Trimming removed 3 bases at V and 7 bases at J, with 17 bases between. The CDR3 consists of 16 residues. CDR1 and CDR2 from the germline V gene are SGHNT and YYREEE (reference sequence). CDR3 loop: CASSSGHDLGNSPLHF. CDR3 coding DNA: TGTGCCAGCAGCTCGGGACACGACTTGGGAAATTCACCCCTCCACTTT.

This clone was seen just once. The rearrangement uses TRBV7-2 and TRBJ2-5; tentatively, D is TRBD2 (6 bases). V was cut by 4 bases and J by 2 bases, with 11 bases left in between. The germline V gene has CDR1 SGHTA and CDR2 FQGNSA. This CDR3 has 14 amino acids. The CDR3 is CASSSLALQETQYF. Here the CDR3 DNA reads TGTGCCAGCAGCTCTCTAGCGTTACAAGAGACCCAGTACTTC.

The chain carries TRBV7-8 and TRBJ1-5, with D possibly being TRBD1 (5 bases). The CDR3 has 15 amino acids. Trimming removed 2 bases at V and 6 bases at J, with 14 bases between. In germline, CDR1 is SGHVS, CDR2 FQNEAQ. The CDR3 DNA follows: TGTGCCAGCAGCTTAACCCCGCAGGGCAGTCAGCCCCAGCATTTT. As protein: CASSLTPQGSQPQHF.

The rearrangement links TRBV19 to TRBJ2-2, with 8 bases that match TRBD1. Germline V gives CDR1 LNHDA, CDR2 SQIVND (reference sequence). CDR3 length equals 17 residues. Trimming cost V 9 bases and J 1 base; bases outside gene matches: 13. CDR3: CASNLSPGQGNTGELFF. The DNA for the CDR3 is TGTGCCAGCAACCTGTCGCCAGGACAGGGGAACACCGGGGAGCTGTTTTTT. The variable domain in full, completed from reference TRBV19 and TRBJ2-2, reads DGGITQSPKYLFRKEGQNVTLSCEQNLNHDAMYWYRQDPGQGLRLIYYSQIVNDFQKGDIAEGYSVSREKKESFPLTVTSAQKNPTAFYLCASNLSPGQGNTGELFFGEGSRLTVL.

The CDR3 sequence is CASSLGHSGTWSEAFF. The CDR3, as DNA: TGCGCCAGCAGCTTGGGCCACTCCGGGACTTGGTCTGAAGCTTTCTTT. The chain is built from TRBV5-1 and TRBJ1-1; a weak D match, TRBD1 (5 bases). This CDR3 comprises 16 residues. Per the germline V gene, CDR1 is SGHRS and CDR2 is YFSETQ. The ends were cut back, 0 bases at V and 6 bases at J, with 18 bases in the middle.

The chain uses TRBV9 and TRBJ2-1; 10 bases are a match to TRBD2. Germline V gene lookup returns CDR1 SGDLS and CDR2 YYNGEE. This CDR3 contains 18 residues. Losses at the gene ends were 3 bases for V and 4 bases for J; bases not matched to a gene: 13. The CDR3 sequence: CASSGPRTSGREYNEQFF. The CDR3 DNA reads TGTGCCAGCAGCGGGCCCCGGACTAGCGGTCGTGAGTACAATGAGCAGTTCTTC.

V usage is TRBV5-1 and J usage is TRBJ2-7, with D unresolved. Trimming took off 7 bases at V and 7 bases at J, with 15 bases between the two ends. Germline loops: CDR1 SGHRS, CDR2 YFSETQ. This CDR3 comprises 12 residues. The chain's CDR3 is CASRSYLWEQYF. The CDR3, as DNA: TGCGCCAGCCGATCCTACCTCTGGGAGCAGTACTTC.

This chain uses TRBV28 with TRBJ2-7; 8 positions match TRBD2. The length of the CDR3 is 15 residues. The germline V gene has CDR1 MDHEN and CDR2 SYDVKM. V was pared by 6 bases and J by 3 bases, with 10 bases of the junction left unmatched. CDR3 nucleotide sequence: TGTGCCAGCAGCCAACAACTAGCGGACCTCTACGAGCAGTACTTC. It encodes CASSQQLADLYEQYF. Drawing the rest from reference TRBV28 and TRBJ2-7, the complete variable domain is DVKVTQSSRYLVKRTGEKVFLECVQDMDHENMFWYRQDPGLGLRLIYFSYDVKMKEKGDIPEGYSVSREKKERFSLILESASTNQTSMYLCASSQQLADLYEQYFGPGTRLTVT.

The chain carries TRBV5-4 and TRBJ2-2; D possibly corresponds to TRBD1 (6 bases). V was pared by 3 bases and J by 0 bases, with 15 bases between. The CDR3 is made up of 17 amino acids. Germline lookup yields CDR1 SGHNT and CDR2 YYREEE (reference sequence). CDR3 sequence (DNA): TGTGCCAGCAGCTGGGTGACAGGCCCCGCGAACACCGGGGAGCTGTTTTTT. Its protein product is CASSWVTGPANTGELFF.

This clone is a singleton in its sample. The rearrangement uses TRBV19 and TRBJ2-7, with D perhaps TRBD1 (5 bases). CDR1 LNHDA and CDR2 SQIVND come from the germline V gene (reference sequence). The length of the CDR3 is 14 residues. V was trimmed by 5 bases and J by 0 bases, leaving 11 bases between them. Written as DNA, the CDR3 is TGTGCCAGTAGTTCTTGGACAAGCTCCTACGAGCAGTACTTC. Amino acid sequence: CASSSWTSSYEQYF.

The chain carries TRBV7-8 and TRBJ2-5; no definite D call. The V and J ends lost 5 bases and 1 base respectively, with 14 bases between them. Germline loops: CDR1 SGHVS, CDR2 FQNEAQ. The CDR3 is made up of 15 amino acids. For the CDR3, the DNA is TGTGCCAGCAGCCCCCACCTTACGGTCCAAGAGACCCAGTACTTC. Residues: CASSPHLTVQETQYF.